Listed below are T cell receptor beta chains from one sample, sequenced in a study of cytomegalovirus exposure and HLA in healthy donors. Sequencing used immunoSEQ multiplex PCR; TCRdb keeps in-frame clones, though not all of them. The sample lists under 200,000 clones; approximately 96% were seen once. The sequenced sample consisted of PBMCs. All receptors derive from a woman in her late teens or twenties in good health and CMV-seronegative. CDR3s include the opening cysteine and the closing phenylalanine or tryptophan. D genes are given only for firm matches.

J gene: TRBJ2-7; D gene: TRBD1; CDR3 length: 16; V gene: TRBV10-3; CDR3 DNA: TGTGCCATCAGTGAACCCGGACAGGGGTCTGTCTACGAGCAGTACTTC; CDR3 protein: CAISEPGQGSVYEQYF
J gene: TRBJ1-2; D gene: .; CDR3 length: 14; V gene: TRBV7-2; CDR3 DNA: TGTGCCAGCTCCAGCGGCAGTGTGGTGCATGGCTACACCTTC; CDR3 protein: CASSSGSVVHGYTF
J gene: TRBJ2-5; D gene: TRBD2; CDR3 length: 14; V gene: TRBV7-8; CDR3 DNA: TGTGCCAGCAAGTTACTAGCGGGGGTGGAGACCCAGTACTTC; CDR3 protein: CASKLLAGVETQYF
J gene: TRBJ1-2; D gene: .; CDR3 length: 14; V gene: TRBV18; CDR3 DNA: TGTGCCAGCTCACCGGGCAGCCCCGAGGGTGGCTACACCTTC; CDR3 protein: CASSPGSPEGGYTF
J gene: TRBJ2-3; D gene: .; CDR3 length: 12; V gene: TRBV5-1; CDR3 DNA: TGCGCCAGCAGCTTGACATCAGATACGCAGTATTTT; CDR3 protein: CASSLTSDTQYF
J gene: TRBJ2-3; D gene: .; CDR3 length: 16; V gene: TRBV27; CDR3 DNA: TGTGCCAGCAGTTTAGCAGGGTCGCGGAGCACAGATACGCAGTATTTT; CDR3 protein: CASSLAGSRSTDTQYF
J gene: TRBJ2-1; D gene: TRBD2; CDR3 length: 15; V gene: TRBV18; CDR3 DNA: TGTGCCAGCTCACCTACTAGCGGGGGACTTTATGAGCAGTTCTTC; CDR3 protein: CASSPTSGGLYEQFF
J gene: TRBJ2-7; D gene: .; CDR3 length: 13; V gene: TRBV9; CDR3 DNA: TGTGCCAGCAGCGGAGGGGGTTCCTACGAGCAGTACTTC; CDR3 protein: CASSGGGSYEQYF
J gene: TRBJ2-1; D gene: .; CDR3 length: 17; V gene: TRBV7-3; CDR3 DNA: TGTGCCAGCAGCCGCGAGGGGGGGACTAATTACTACAATGAGCAGTTCTTC; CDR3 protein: CASSREGGTNYYNEQFF
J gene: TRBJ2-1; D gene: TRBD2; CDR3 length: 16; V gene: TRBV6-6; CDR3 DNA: TGTGCCAGCAGTTACGGTAGCGGGGCCCTAGGGGATGAGCAGTTCTTC; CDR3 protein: CASSYGSGALGDEQFF
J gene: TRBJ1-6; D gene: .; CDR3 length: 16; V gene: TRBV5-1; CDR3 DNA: TGCGCCAGCAGCTTGTCGACAGTCCTCTATAATTCACCCCTCCACTTT; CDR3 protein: CASSLSTVLYNSPLHF
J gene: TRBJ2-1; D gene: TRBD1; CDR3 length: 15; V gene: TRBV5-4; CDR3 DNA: TGTGCCAGCTTTCTGACAGGGGGCCTACACAATGAGCAGTTCTTC; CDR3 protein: CASFLTGGLHNEQFF
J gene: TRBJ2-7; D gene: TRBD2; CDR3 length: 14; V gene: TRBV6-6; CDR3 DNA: TGTGCCAGCACCAGAGCGGGGGGCGGGTACGAGCAGTACTTC; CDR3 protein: CASTRAGGGYEQYF